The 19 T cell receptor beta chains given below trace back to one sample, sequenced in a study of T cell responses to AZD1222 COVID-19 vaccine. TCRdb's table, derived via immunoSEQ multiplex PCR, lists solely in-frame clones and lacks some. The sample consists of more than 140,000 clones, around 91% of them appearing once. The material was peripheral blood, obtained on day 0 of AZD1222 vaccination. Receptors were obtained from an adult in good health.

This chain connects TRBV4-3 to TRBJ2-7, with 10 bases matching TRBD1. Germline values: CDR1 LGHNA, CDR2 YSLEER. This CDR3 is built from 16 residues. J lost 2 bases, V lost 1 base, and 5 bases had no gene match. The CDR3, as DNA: TGCGCCAGCAGCCAAGGGGTCGGACAGGGGGCCTACGAGCAGTACTTC. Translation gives CASSQGVGQGAYEQYF.

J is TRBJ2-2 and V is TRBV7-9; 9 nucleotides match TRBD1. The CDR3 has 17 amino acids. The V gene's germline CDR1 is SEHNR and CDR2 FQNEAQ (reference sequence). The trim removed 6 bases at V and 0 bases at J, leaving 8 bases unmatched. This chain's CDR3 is CASSSTTGGPNTGELFF. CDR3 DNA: TGTGCCAGCAGTTCTACGACAGGGGGACCGAACACCGGGGAGCTGTTTTTT.

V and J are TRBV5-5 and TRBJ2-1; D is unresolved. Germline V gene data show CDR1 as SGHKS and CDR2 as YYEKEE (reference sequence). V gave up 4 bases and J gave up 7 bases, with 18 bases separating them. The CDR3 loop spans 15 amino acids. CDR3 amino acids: CASSRFSGSWNEQFF. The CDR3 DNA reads TGTGCCAGCAGCCGATTCTCGGGCTCGTGGAATGAGCAGTTCTTC.

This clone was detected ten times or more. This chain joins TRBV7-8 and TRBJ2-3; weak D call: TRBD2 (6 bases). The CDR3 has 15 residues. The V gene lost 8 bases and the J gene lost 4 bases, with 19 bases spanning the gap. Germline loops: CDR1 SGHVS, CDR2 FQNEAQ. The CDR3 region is CASRKGLTQPDTQYF. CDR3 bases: TGTGCCAGCCGGAAGGGACTCACCCAACCAGATACGCAGTATTTT.

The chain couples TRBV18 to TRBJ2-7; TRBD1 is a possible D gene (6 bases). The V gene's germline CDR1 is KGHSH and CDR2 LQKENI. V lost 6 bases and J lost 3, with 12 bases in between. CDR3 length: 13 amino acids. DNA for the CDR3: TGTGCCAGCTCCCCTGGACAGTACTACGAGCAGTACTTC. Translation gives CASSPGQYYEQYF. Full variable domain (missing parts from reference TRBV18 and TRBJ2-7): NAGVMQNPRHLVRRRGQEARLRCSPMKGHSHVYWYRQLPEEGLKFMVYLQKENIIDESGMPKERFSAEFPKEGPSILRIQQVVRGDSAAYFCASSPGQYYEQYFGPGTRLTVT.

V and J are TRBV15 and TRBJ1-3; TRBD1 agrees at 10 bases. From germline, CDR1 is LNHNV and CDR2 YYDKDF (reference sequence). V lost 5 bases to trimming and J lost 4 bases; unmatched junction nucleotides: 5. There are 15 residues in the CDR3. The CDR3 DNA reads TGTGCCACCAGCGAGACAGGGGGCTTCGGAAACACCATATATTTT. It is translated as CATSETGGFGNTIYF.

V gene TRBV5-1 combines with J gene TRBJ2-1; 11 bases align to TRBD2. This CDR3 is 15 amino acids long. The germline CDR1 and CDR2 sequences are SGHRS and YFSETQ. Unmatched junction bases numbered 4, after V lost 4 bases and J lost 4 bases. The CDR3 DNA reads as TGCGCCAGCAGCCCCTGGACTAGCGGGTACAATGAGCAGTTCTTC. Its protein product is CASSPWTSGYNEQFF.

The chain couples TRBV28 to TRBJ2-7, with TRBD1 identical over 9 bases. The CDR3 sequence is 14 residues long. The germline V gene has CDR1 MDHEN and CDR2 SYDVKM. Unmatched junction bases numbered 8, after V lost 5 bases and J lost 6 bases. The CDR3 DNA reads TGTGCCAGCAGTGGTTACGGGACAGGGCTCGAGCAGTACTTC. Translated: CASSGYGTGLEQYF.

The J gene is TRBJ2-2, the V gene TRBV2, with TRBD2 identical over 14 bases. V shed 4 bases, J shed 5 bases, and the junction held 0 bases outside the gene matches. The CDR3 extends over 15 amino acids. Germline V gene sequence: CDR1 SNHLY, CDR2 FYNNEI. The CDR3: CASSGLAGGTGELFF. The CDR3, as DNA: TGTGCCAGCAGTGGACTAGCGGGAGGGACCGGGGAGCTGTTTTTT.

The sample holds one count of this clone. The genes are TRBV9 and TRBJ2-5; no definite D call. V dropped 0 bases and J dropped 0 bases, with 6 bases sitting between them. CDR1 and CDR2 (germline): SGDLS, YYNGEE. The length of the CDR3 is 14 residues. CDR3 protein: CASSVATDQETQYF. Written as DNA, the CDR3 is TGTGCCAGCAGCGTAGCTACAGACCAAGAGACCCAGTACTTC.

CDR3: CASSLTGTMASTDTQYF. Written as DNA, the CDR3 is TGTGCCAGCAGCTTAACCGGGACTATGGCTAGCACAGATACGCAGTATTTT. The chain carries TRBV7-3 and TRBJ2-3; 7 bases map to TRBD2. The junction had 6 bases not matched to a gene; V was cut back by 0 bases and J by 0 bases. The CDR3 has 17 amino acids. The germline gives CDR1 SGHTA, CDR2 FQGTGA.

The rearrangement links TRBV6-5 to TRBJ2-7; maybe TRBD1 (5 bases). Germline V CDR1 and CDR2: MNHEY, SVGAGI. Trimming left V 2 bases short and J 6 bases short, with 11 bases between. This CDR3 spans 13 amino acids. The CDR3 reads CASSYTAQGEQYF. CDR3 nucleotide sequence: TGTGCCAGCAGTTACACCGCCCAGGGCGAGCAGTACTTC.

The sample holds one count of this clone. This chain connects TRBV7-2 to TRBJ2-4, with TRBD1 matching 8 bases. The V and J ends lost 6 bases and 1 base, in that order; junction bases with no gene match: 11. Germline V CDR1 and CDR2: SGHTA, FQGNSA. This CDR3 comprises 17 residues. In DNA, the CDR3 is TGTGCCAGCAGTGGACAGGGAGGTATCGTGGCCAAAAACATTCAGTACTTC. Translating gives CASSGQGGIVAKNIQYF.

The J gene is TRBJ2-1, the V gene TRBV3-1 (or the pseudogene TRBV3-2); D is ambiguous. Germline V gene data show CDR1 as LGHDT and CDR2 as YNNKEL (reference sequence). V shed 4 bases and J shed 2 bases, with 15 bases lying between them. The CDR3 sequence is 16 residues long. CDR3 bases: TGTGCCAGCAGCCGGAAACTTCCTAGACCCTACAATGAGCAGTTCTTC. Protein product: CASSRKLPRPYNEQFF.

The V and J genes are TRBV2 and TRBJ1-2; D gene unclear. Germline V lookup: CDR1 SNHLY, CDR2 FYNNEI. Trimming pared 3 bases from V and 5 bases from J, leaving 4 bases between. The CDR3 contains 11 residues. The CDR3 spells CASSDLYGYTF. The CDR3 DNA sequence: TGTGCCAGCAGTGATTTGTATGGCTACACCTTC.

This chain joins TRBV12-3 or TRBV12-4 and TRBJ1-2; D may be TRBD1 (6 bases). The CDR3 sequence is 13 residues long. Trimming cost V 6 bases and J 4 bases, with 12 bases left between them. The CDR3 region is CASSPQGTYGYTF. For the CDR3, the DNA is TGTGCCAGCAGCCCCCAGGGGACCTATGGCTACACCTTC.

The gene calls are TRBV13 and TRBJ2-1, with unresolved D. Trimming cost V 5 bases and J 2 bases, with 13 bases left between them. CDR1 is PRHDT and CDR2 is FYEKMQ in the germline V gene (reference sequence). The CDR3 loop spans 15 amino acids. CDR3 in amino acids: CASSPVGTTYNEQFF. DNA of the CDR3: TGTGCCAGCAGCCCCGTTGGAACAACCTACAATGAGCAGTTCTTC. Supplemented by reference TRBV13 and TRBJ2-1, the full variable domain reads AAGVIQSPRHLIKEKRETATLKCYPIPRHDTVYWYQQGPGQDPQFLISFYEKMQSDKGSIPDRFSAQQFSDYHSELNMSSLELGDSALYFCASSPVGTTYNEQFFGPGTRLTVL.

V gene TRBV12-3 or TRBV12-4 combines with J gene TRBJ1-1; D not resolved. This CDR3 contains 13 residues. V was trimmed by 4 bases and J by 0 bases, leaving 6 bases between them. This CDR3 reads CASSSSMNTEAFF. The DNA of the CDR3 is TGTGCCAGCAGTTCAAGCATGAACACTGAAGCTTTCTTT.

CDR3 loop: CASSYGRDNSPLHF. In nucleotides, the CDR3 is TGTGCCAGCAGTTACGGTCGGGATAATTCACCCCTCCACTTT. The chain carries TRBV6-5 and TRBJ1-6; D remains unclear. The CDR3 runs 14 residues. V was cut by 2 bases and J by 5 bases, with 7 bases left in between. Germline V gives CDR1 MNHEY, CDR2 SVGAGI.